A single sample is the source of the 24 T cell receptor beta chains below, sequenced in a study of T-cell reconstitution after alpha-beta-depleted transplantation in children. Unique molecular identifiers were incorporated during preparation of the TCRbeta library. MiXCR, applied by TCRdb to the PCR reads, yields one record per CDR3 protein. The data contain around 240,000 distinct CDR3 sequences, roughly 8% of them seen just once; the ten biggest clones take up 5% to 8%. Source: PBMCs, mostly from graft donor cells, taken 180 days after TCRalphabeta/CD19-depleted stem cell transplant. These receptors all stem from a male patient between 10 and 17 years old who had a stem cell transplant for acute lymphoblastic leukemia, so the T cells may come from the graft donor.

Many counts were recorded for this clonotype. The chain joins TRBV6-1 to TRBJ2-2; D assignment may be TRBD1 or TRBD2 (5 bases each). V was clipped by 10 bases and J by 10 bases, with 19 bases between them. From germline, CDR1 is MNHNS and CDR2 SASEGT. CDR3 length: 13 residues. The CDR3 sequence: CAIKTRGESELFF. CDR3 DNA sequence: TGTGCCATCAAAACTCGGGGCGAATCGGAGCTGTTTTTT.

This clonotype was seen many times. V gene TRBV15 combines with J gene TRBJ2-5, with D unresolved. The V and J ends lost 8 bases and 5 bases respectively, with 6 bases between them. This CDR3 is 10 amino acids long. Germline values: CDR1 LNHNV, CDR2 YYDKDF (reference sequence). In DNA form, the CDR3 reads TGTGCCACCGGGCAGGAGACCCAGTACTTC. Translating gives CATGQETQYF.

In its sample, this clonotype was seen many times. J is TRBJ1-2 and V is TRBV29-1, with D possibly TRBD1 on 6 matching bases. The CDR3 covers 12 residues. V lost 8 bases, J lost 3 bases, and 13 bases lay in between. The germline V gene encodes CDR1 SQVTM and CDR2 ANQGSEA. The CDR3 protein is CSYLRGDYGYTF. CDR3 DNA: TGCAGCTATCTCAGGGGCGACTATGGCTACACCTTC.

This clonotype has at least ten counts. J is TRBJ1-3 and V is TRBV18; 7 nucleotides match TRBD1. CDR1 and CDR2 (germline): KGHSH, LQKENI. This CDR3 has 15 residues. Unmatched junction bases numbered 2, after V lost 1 base and J lost 2 bases. CDR3 bases: TGTGCCAGCTCACCACTGACAGGGCCTGGAAACACCATATATTTT. Translation: CASSPLTGPGNTIYF.

The rearrangement uses TRBV28 and TRBJ2-1, with TRBD2 matching over 9 bases. Germline lookup yields CDR1 MDHEN and CDR2 SYDVKM. V dropped 5 bases and J dropped 5; count of bases not matched to a gene: 7. The length of the CDR3 is 15 residues. The CDR3 reads CASSDSGSGNNEQFF. The CDR3, as DNA: TGTGCCAGCAGTGATAGCGGGAGTGGAAACAATGAGCAGTTCTTC. Looking up the rest from reference TRBV28 and TRBJ2-1 gives the full variable domain: DVKVTQSSRYLVKRTGEKVFLECVQDMDHENMFWYRQDPGLGLRLIYFSYDVKMKEKGDIPEGYSVSREKKERFSLILESASTNQTSMYLCASSDSGSGNNEQFFGPGTRLTVL.

This clonotype was detected ten times or more. V usage is TRBV7-9 and J usage is TRBJ2-7, with D possibly TRBD1 on 6 matching bases. CDR1 and CDR2 (germline): SEHNR, FQNEAQ (reference sequence). The CDR3 has 15 amino acids. The V end lost 6 bases, the J end lost 3 bases, and 18 bases lay between the germline ends. CDR3 protein: CASRLLVGRGYEQYF. The CDR3 nucleotides read TGTGCCAGCAGACTACTTGTGGGCAGGGGCTACGAGCAGTACTTC.

This clonotype has at least ten counts. The chain links TRBV28 to TRBJ1-2, with D perhaps matching TRBD1 (5 bases). This CDR3 has 13 amino acids. V was pared by 3 bases and J by 4 bases, with 9 bases between. Germline V gene data show CDR1 as MDHEN and CDR2 as SYDVKM. The DNA for the CDR3 is TGTGCCAGCAGTTTGTCAGGGCTCTATGGCTACACCTTC. Translated, it gives CASSLSGLYGYTF.

This clonotype occurred many times. The J gene is TRBJ2-7, the V gene TRBV15; perhaps TRBD2 as D (6 bases). Per the germline V gene, CDR1 is LNHNV and CDR2 is YYDKDF (reference sequence). The V end lost 1 base, the J end lost 0 bases, and 16 bases lay between the germline ends. The length of the CDR3 is 17 residues. The CDR3 region is CATSRARDRDFSYEQYF. The CDR3 DNA reads TGTGCCACCAGCAGAGCGCGTGACCGGGACTTCTCCTACGAGCAGTACTTC.

The sample holds many counts of this clonotype. The chain combines TRBV18 with TRBJ1-2, with 9 positions matching TRBD1. The CDR3 totals 14 residues. Germline V gene lookup returns CDR1 KGHSH and CDR2 LQKENI. With 6 bases clipped from V and 6 bases from J, the junction kept 8 bases outside the gene matches. CDR3: CASSPTGGIDGYTF. The DNA of the CDR3 is TGTGCCAGCTCCCCGACAGGGGGAATTGATGGCTACACCTTC.

The table lists this clonotype with many counts. This rearrangement joins TRBV5-1 to TRBJ1-2; D not certain. The CDR3 runs 14 residues. Germline V gene data show CDR1 as SGHRS and CDR2 as YFSETQ. V was cut by 2 bases and J by 1 base, with 9 bases left in between. The CDR3 nucleotides are TGCGCCAGCAGCTTTTCCGAGCTTAACTATGGCTACACCTTC. This translates into CASSFSELNYGYTF.

This clonotype was recorded many times. J is TRBJ2-3 and V is TRBV7-3; 9 positions match TRBD2. The CDR3 is 15 amino acids. Trimming took 4 bases from V and 5 from J; bases not matched to a gene: 7. Germline V gene sequence: CDR1 SGHTA, CDR2 FQGTGA. The CDR3 region is CASSSTLLAGDTQYF. CDR3 bases: TGTGCCAGCAGCTCCACCTTACTAGCGGGAGATACGCAGTATTTT.

The gene calls are TRBV20-1 and TRBJ1-2; D remains ambiguous. The CDR3 covers 13 residues. The V gene's germline CDR1 is DFQATT and CDR2 SNEGSKA (reference sequence). Trimming took 0 bases from V and 6 from J, leaving 11 bases between them. CDR3: CSAREPGVHGYTF. The CDR3 DNA reads TGCAGTGCTAGAGAACCAGGAGTCCATGGCTACACCTTC.

Ten or more counts support this clonotype. The chain has TRBV7-8 and TRBJ1-1, with TRBD1 as a possible D gene (6 bases). From germline, CDR1 is SGHVS and CDR2 FQNEAQ. V was trimmed by 2 bases and J by 1 base, leaving 8 bases between them. The CDR3 is 14 residues long. The CDR3 region has the DNA TGTGCCAGCAGCTTAAGGACAGCGAACACTGAAGCTTTCTTT. It encodes CASSLRTANTEAFF.

This clonotype appeared many times. The gene calls are TRBV9 and TRBJ2-1; D not certain. With 4 bases removed from V and 8 bases from J, the gap between germline ends came to 13 bases. From germline, CDR1 is SGDLS and CDR2 YYNGEE. CDR3 length: 13 amino acids. CDR3 protein: CASSTSSEHEQFF. DNA of the CDR3: TGTGCCAGCAGCACAAGCAGCGAGCATGAGCAGTTCTTC.

This clonotype was seen ten or more times. The genes are TRBV29-1 and TRBJ1-1, with D uncertain. V was pared by 4 bases and J by 1 base, with 7 bases between. CDR3 length: 12 amino acids. The germline CDR1 and CDR2 sequences are SQVTM and ANQGSEA. The CDR3 region is CSVGWENTEAFF. CDR3 sequence (DNA): TGCAGCGTTGGATGGGAGAACACTGAAGCTTTCTTT. The whole variable domain, remainder taken from reference TRBV29-1 and TRBJ1-1, is SAVISQKPSRDICQRGTSLTIQCQVDSQVTMMFWYRQQPGQSLTLIATANQGSEATYESGFVIDKFPISRPNLTFSTLTVSNMSPEDSSIYLCSVGWENTEAFFGQGTRLTVV.

There are many counts of this clonotype. V gene TRBV27 combines with J gene TRBJ2-3; possible D gene TRBD2, 5 bases. Trimming left V 7 bases short and J 8 bases short, with 13 bases between. The CDR3 runs to 12 residues. CDR1 and CDR2 (germline): MNHEY, SMNVEV (reference sequence). The CDR3 DNA reads as TGTGCCAGCATTTTGAGGGAAGCTACGCAGTATTTT. Translation: CASILREATQYF.

This clonotype was found many times. V and J are TRBV6-5 and TRBJ2-4, with a tentative D call TRBD2 (5 bases). The V end lost 11 bases, the J end lost 0 bases, and 8 bases lay between the germline ends. CDR3 size: 12 residues. CDR1 and CDR2 (germline): MNHEY, SVGAGI. The CDR3 region is CASGIAKNIQYF. The CDR3 coding sequence is TGTGCCTCGGGGATAGCCAAAAACATTCAGTACTTC.

There are many counts of this clonotype. The gene calls are TRBV20-1 and TRBJ2-2, with 8 bases matching TRBD1. V dropped 2 bases and J dropped 5; count of bases not matched to a gene: 7. The CDR3 contains 15 residues. Germline-derived CDR1 and CDR2 are DFQATT and SNEGSKA (reference sequence). CDR3 nucleotides: TGCAGTGCTAGATTGCAGGGGGCAAGAACCGGGGAGCTGTTTTTT. Translated, it gives CSARLQGARTGELFF.

This clonotype was found many times. The V gene is TRBV7-9, the J gene TRBJ2-3; tentative D call: TRBD2 (5 bases). The V gene lost 6 bases and the J gene lost 1 base, with 5 bases spanning the gap. In germline, CDR1 is SEHNR, CDR2 FQNEAQ (reference sequence). The CDR3 length is 12 residues. For the CDR3, the DNA is TGTGCCAGCAGAGCGGGCACAGATACGCAGTATTTT. Amino acids: CASRAGTDTQYF.

This clonotype was detected ten times or more. The chain employs TRBV7-8 and TRBJ2-1; D gene ambiguous. Trimming took off 5 bases at V and 3 bases at J, with 5 bases between the two ends. Germline loops: CDR1 SGHVS, CDR2 FQNEAQ. This CDR3 contains 12 residues. The CDR3 region is CASSLLYNEQFF. The DNA of the CDR3 is TGTGCCAGCAGCCTTCTCTACAATGAGCAGTTCTTC.

At least ten counts were recorded for this clonotype. The chain employs TRBV20-1 and TRBJ1-6; 7 bases match TRBD1. This CDR3 is built from 13 residues. The trim removed 3 bases at V and 6 bases at J, leaving 2 bases unmatched. In germline, CDR1 is DFQATT, CDR2 SNEGSKA (reference sequence). The CDR3 reads CSARGQTNSPLHF. The CDR3 DNA reads TGCAGTGCTAGGGGACAGACTAATTCACCCCTCCACTTT.

This clonotype was counted many times. The genes are TRBV28 and TRBJ2-7, with D tentatively TRBD1 (6 bases). This CDR3 has 15 amino acids. Germline CDR1 and CDR2: MDHEN and SYDVKM. V shed 5 bases and J shed 1 base, with 15 bases lying between them. CDR3 nucleotide sequence: TGTGCCAGCAGTCCAAGGACAGTTTTTTCCTACGAGCAGTACTTC. It yields the protein CASSPRTVFSYEQYF. Full variable domain (outside the CDR3, taken from reference TRBV28 and TRBJ2-7): DVKVTQSSRYLVKRTGEKVFLECVQDMDHENMFWYRQDPGLGLRLIYFSYDVKMKEKGDIPEGYSVSREKKERFSLILESASTNQTSMYLCASSPRTVFSYEQYFGPGTRLTVT.

This clonotype was counted at least ten times. V is TRBV7-7 and J is TRBJ2-2, with 7 bases identical to TRBD1. Losses at the gene ends were 2 bases for V and 1 base for J; bases not matched to a gene: 7. The CDR3 totals 17 residues. Germline V gives CDR1 SSHAT, CDR2 FNYEAQ (reference sequence). The DNA for the CDR3 is TGTGCCAGCAGCTTACAACAGGGGTTCGGGAACACCGGGGAGCTGTTTTTT. Translation gives CASSLQQGFGNTGELFF. The full variable domain, with the rest looked up from reference TRBV7-7 and TRBJ2-2, is GAGVSQSPRYKVTKRGQDVTLRCDPISSHATLYWYQQALGQGPEFLTYFNYEAQPDKSGLPSDRFSAERPEGSISTLTIQRTEQRDSAMYRCASSLQQGFGNTGELFFGEGSRLTVL.

This clonotype was seen at least ten times. The rearrangement links TRBV20-1 to TRBJ1-1; TRBD1 agrees at 9 bases. This CDR3 region has 16 residues. Germline CDR1 is DFQATT and CDR2 is SNEGSKA (reference sequence). With V trimmed by 2 bases and J by 9 bases, 16 bases remained unmatched. CDR3 DNA: TGCAGTGCTAGATCCCCTCCGGGACAGGGTCTCTGGCAAGCTTTCTTT. It yields the protein CSARSPPGQGLWQAFF.